The 21 T cell receptor beta chains below all came from one sample that was sequenced in a study of T cell responses to AZD1222 COVID-19 vaccine. Profiled with immunoSEQ multiplex PCR; TCRdb holds only in-frame clones, not every one. Of about 15,000 clones in the sample, 88% are singletons; the top ten hold about 3%. This specimen was peripheral blood, taken 28 days after the second AZD1222 dose. These receptors all come from an adult who received the AZD1222 COVID-19 vaccine.

DNA for the CDR3: TGTGCCAGCTCACGGGGGAGCCCAAATGAAAAACTGTTTTTT. Amino acids: CASSRGSPNEKLFF. The V gene is TRBV18, the J gene TRBJ1-4; maybe TRBD1 (5 bases). Germline assignment: CDR1 KGHSH and CDR2 LQKENI. The CDR3 has 14 residues. The ends were cut back, 4 bases at V and 5 bases at J, with 11 bases in the middle. Drawing the rest from reference TRBV18 and TRBJ1-4, the complete variable domain is NAGVMQNPRHLVRRRGQEARLRCSPMKGHSHVYWYRQLPEEGLKFMVYLQKENIIDESGMPKERFSAEFPKEGPSILRIQQVVRGDSAAYFCASSRGSPNEKLFFGSGTQLSVL.

CDR3 amino acids: CASSTTSGSSYNEQFF. The CDR3 bases are TGTGCCAGCAGCACGACTAGCGGGAGCTCCTACAATGAGCAGTTCTTC. V gene TRBV21-1 combines with J gene TRBJ2-1; the table's D call of TRBD2 was not tested on the DNA. TRBV21-1 is recorded as a pseudogene. The CDR3 has 16 amino acids.

The rearrangement links TRBV2 to TRBJ1-5; 11 bases fit TRBD1. CDR3 length: 15 amino acids. The junction had 7 bases not matched to a gene; V was cut back by 7 bases and J by 5 bases. Germline CDR1 reads SNHLY; CDR2 reads FYNNEI. The CDR3 region has the DNA TGTGCCAGCACCCAGGGGACAGGGGGGTATCAGCCCCAGCATTTT. The encoded protein is CASTQGTGGYQPQHF.

V and J are TRBV10-3 and TRBJ2-2, with 7 bases identical to TRBD2. The V and J ends lost 8 bases and 0 bases, in that order; junction bases with no gene match: 6. Germline lookup yields CDR1 ENHRY and CDR2 SYGVKD. CDR3 length: 15 amino acids. The CDR3 loop is CAIHTGRTNTGELFF. The CDR3 coding sequence is TGTGCCATCCATACCGGGAGGACGAACACCGGGGAGCTGTTTTTT.

This clone appeared a few times. This chain joins TRBV9 and TRBJ1-2; D is unresolved. The V end lost 2 bases, the J end lost 4 bases, and 24 bases lay between the germline ends. This CDR3 is built from 18 residues. The germline V gene encodes CDR1 SGDLS and CDR2 YYNGEE. CDR3 sequence reads: CASSVTFEHTPKFYGYTF. CDR3 nucleotide sequence: TGTGCCAGCAGCGTTACGTTTGAACACACACCCAAATTCTATGGCTACACCTTC.

This clone was observed once. The genes are TRBV5-6 and TRBJ2-1; TRBD2 agrees at 14 bases. The germline V gene encodes CDR1 SGHDT and CDR2 YYEEEE. Trimming removed 4 bases from V and 1 base from J; junction bases left unmatched: 1. The CDR3 runs to 16 residues. CDR3 in amino acids: CASSGTSGSSYNEQFF. CDR3 bases: TGTGCCAGCAGCGGGACTAGCGGGAGTTCCTACAATGAGCAGTTCTTC.

This chain's CDR3 is CASSLGPREQYF. In nucleotides, the CDR3 is TGTGCCAGCAGCTTGGGGCCCCGGGAGCAGTACTTC. The V gene is TRBV5-4, the J gene TRBJ2-7; no definite D call. The germline gives CDR1 SGHNT, CDR2 YYREEE (reference sequence). The V end lost 0 bases, the J end lost 7 bases, and 8 bases lay between the germline ends. CDR3 length: 12 amino acids.

The V call is TRBV29-1, the J call TRBJ1-2; D is unresolved. Germline CDR1 and CDR2: SQVTM and ANQGSEA. There are 12 residues in the CDR3. V lost 1 base, J lost 6 bases, and 9 bases lay in between. This chain's CDR3 is CSVEGSGNGYTF. For the CDR3, the DNA is TGCAGCGTTGAAGGATCGGGGAATGGCTACACCTTC. Full variable domain (rest looked up from reference TRBV29-1 and TRBJ1-2): SAVISQKPSRDICQRGTSLTIQCQVDSQVTMMFWYRQQPGQSLTLIATANQGSEATYESGFVIDKFPISRPNLTFSTLTVSNMSPEDSSIYLCSVEGSGNGYTFGSGTRLTVV.

V is TRBV28 and J is TRBJ1-2; 7 nucleotides align to TRBD1. The V and J ends lost 5 bases and 0 bases, in that order; junction bases with no gene match: 6. The CDR3 totals 15 residues. In germline, CDR1 is MDHEN, CDR2 SYDVKM. CDR3 sequence reads: CASSAGQASNYGYTF. The CDR3 region has the DNA TGTGCCAGCAGTGCAGGACAGGCCTCTAACTATGGCTACACCTTC.

V is TRBV2 and J is TRBJ1-1, with TRBD1 matching over 7 bases. This CDR3 spans 15 amino acids. V trimming: 4 bases; J trimming: 0 bases; junction bases outside the gene matches: 5. Germline CDR1 is SNHLY and CDR2 is FYNNEI. The CDR3 DNA reads TGTGCCAGCAGTGTAAGACAGGGAATGAACACTGAAGCTTTCTTT. Translated, it gives CASSVRQGMNTEAFF.

This chain uses TRBV6-5 with TRBJ2-5, with D hard to call. The length of the CDR3 is 13 residues. V was cut by 6 bases and J by 5 bases, with 13 bases left in between. Germline V lookup: CDR1 MNHEY, CDR2 SVGAGI. CDR3 residues: CASSDTFGETQYF. DNA for the CDR3: TGTGCCAGCAGCGATACCTTCGGGGAGACCCAGTACTTC.

The rearrangement joins TRBV11-3 to TRBJ2-3; possible D gene TRBD2, 6 bases. This CDR3 is 16 amino acids long. Germline V gene lookup returns CDR1 SGHNT and CDR2 YENEEA. With 5 bases removed from V and 0 bases from J, the gap between germline ends came to 15 bases. This chain's CDR3 is CASSPGTRGSTDTQYF. CDR3 in DNA: TGTGCCAGCAGCCCAGGGACTCGAGGTAGCACAGATACGCAGTATTTT.

The chain uses TRBV3-1 (or the pseudogene TRBV3-2) and TRBJ2-7; D may be TRBD2 (6 bases). This CDR3 spans 11 amino acids. The V end was cut by 4 bases, the J end by 7 bases, with 8 bases between. From germline, CDR1 is LGHDT and CDR2 YNNKEL (reference sequence). In nucleotides, the CDR3 is TGTGCCAGCAGCCTCGGGAGAGAGCAGTACTTC. This codes for CASSLGREQYF.

The chain is built from TRBV9 and TRBJ2-3; unclear D gene. Germline V lookup: CDR1 SGDLS, CDR2 YYNGEE. Trimming cost V 5 bases and J 3 bases, with 7 bases left between them. This CDR3 contains 12 residues. CDR3 in DNA: TGTGCCAGCAGTCTCCCGACAGATACGCAGTATTTT. Translation: CASSLPTDTQYF. The full variable domain, completed using reference TRBV9 and TRBJ2-3, is DSGVTQTPKHLITATGQRVTLRCSPRSGDLSVYWYQQSLDQGLQFLIQYYNGEERAKGNILERFSAQQFPDLHSELNLSSLELGDSALYFCASSLPTDTQYFGPGTRLTVL.

This clone was seen once. This chain uses TRBV18 with TRBJ2-5; 7 nucleotides match TRBD1. The V and J ends lost 1 base and 4 bases, in that order; junction bases with no gene match: 3. Germline values: CDR1 KGHSH, CDR2 LQKENI. The CDR3 covers 14 residues. The DNA for the CDR3 is TGTGCCAGCTCACCACAGGGGGCTGTAGAGACCCAGTACTTC. It codes for CASSPQGAVETQYF.

The J gene is TRBJ2-5, the V gene TRBV5-1; 7 bases fit TRBD2. This CDR3 spans 14 amino acids. The V gene end was trimmed by 2 bases and the J gene end by 4 bases; junction bases not matched to a gene: 5. In germline, CDR1 is SGHRS, CDR2 YFSETQ. In DNA, the CDR3 is TGCGCCAGCAGCTTCTCGAGCGGGGTAGAGACCCAGTACTTC. Its protein product is CASSFSSGVETQYF.

The rearrangement uses TRBV18 and TRBJ2-7, with 9 bases lining up with TRBD2. This CDR3 contains 14 residues. The germline CDR1 and CDR2 sequences are KGHSH and LQKENI. V gave up 4 bases and J gave up 5 bases; unmatched junction bases: 6. CDR3 DNA sequence: TGTGCCAGCTCACAGGGCGGGAGGGCCGACGAGCAGTACTTC. Protein: CASSQGGRADEQYF.

The chain links TRBV24-1 to TRBJ1-5; D possibly corresponds to TRBD1 (6 bases). CDR3 length: 15 residues. Germline lookup yields CDR1 KGHDR and CDR2 SFDVKD. The V and J ends lost 3 bases and 5 bases respectively, with 13 bases between them. CDR3 in amino acids: CATSDTGSDYQPQHF. CDR3 DNA: TGTGCCACCAGTGATACAGGGTCGGACTATCAGCCCCAGCATTTT.

The DNA of the CDR3 is TGTGCCAGCAGCGCCATAGCGAACCTCCAAGAGACCCAGTACTTC. This encodes CASSAIANLQETQYF. J is TRBJ2-5 and V is TRBV28, with D possibly being TRBD2 (5 bases). Germline CDR1 and CDR2: MDHEN and SYDVKM. V was pared by 6 bases and J by 1 base, with 15 bases between. CDR3 length: 15 amino acids.

The chain is built from TRBV19 and TRBJ1-5; D may be TRBD1 (6 bases). CDR1 is LNHDA, CDR2 SQIVND, per germline (reference sequence). CDR3 length equals 14 residues. V shed 6 bases and J shed 4 bases, with 13 bases lying between them. The CDR3 bases are TGTGCCAGTAGGTTGACAGGCGATAATCAGCCCCAGCATTTT. Its protein is CASRLTGDNQPQHF.

The table lists this clone with a count of one. As DNA, the CDR3 is TGTGCCAGCAGCTACCGGACTAGCGGGGGGCAAGAGACCCAGTACTTC. This gives the protein CASSYRTSGGQETQYF. This rearrangement joins TRBV7-2 to TRBJ2-5; 14 bases agree with TRBD2. V gave up 4 bases and J gave up 2 bases; unmatched junction bases: 3. Per the germline V gene, CDR1 is SGHTA and CDR2 is FQGNSA. The CDR3 extends over 16 amino acids. The full variable domain, completed using reference TRBV7-2 and TRBJ2-5, is GAGVSQSPSNKVTEKGKDVELRCDPISGHTALYWYRQSLGQGLEFLIYFQGNSAPDKSGLPSDRFSAERTGGSVSTLTIQRTQQEDSAVYLCASSYRTSGGQETQYFGPGTRLLVL.